Here is one T cell receptor beta chain with its context. CDR1 and CDR2 (germline): SGHNT, YYREEE (reference sequence). Losses at the gene ends were 4 bases for V and 4 bases for J; bases not matched to a gene: 4. The CDR3 is 14 residues long. The data are from a study of blood T cell repertoires in COVID-19. Across the whole study: Sources were T cells, B-cell-depleted T cells, or PBMCs; the material itself was cDNA or gDNA.

In the source study's methods: Using reference gene primer amplification, nucleated cell counts were estimated. Measured with immunoSEQ multiplex PCR; TCRdb has only the in-frame clones, and not every one. That table is the source of V, J and clone size, and D and trimming were worked out from the DNA. The sample includes roughly 190,000 clones, approximately 79% of them seen just once. J is TRBJ1-2 and V is TRBV5-4; TRBD1 agrees at 10 bases. Sequences were obtained from peripheral blood. The TCR sequence derives from a man aged 25-45 years with active or convalescent COVID-19. The CDR3 region is CASSRDRGFYGYTF. Here the CDR3 DNA reads TGTGCCAGCAGCAGGGACAGGGGATTCTATGGCTACACCTTC.